The entry that follows covers one T cell receptor (beta chain) sequence. Its antigen is undetermined. TCRdb's table, derived via immunoSEQ multiplex PCR, lists solely in-frame clones and lacks some. The table lists under 95,000 clones, around 81% of them singletons. This sample was taken from a study of radiotherapy plus CTLA-4 blockade in lung cancer. Trimming left V 0 bases short and J 6 bases short, with 5 bases between. CDR1 and CDR2 (germline): SGHAT, FQNNGV. The CDR3 totals 12 residues. Broader study findings: Following radiotherapy plus ipilimumab, tumor-derived TCR clones expanded in the blood.

It was focal radiation plus CTLA-4 blockade with ipilimumab that patients with chemo-refractory metastatic non-small-cell lung cancer received. The rearrangement joins TRBV11-2 to TRBJ1-1, with D unclear. The source is a human donor with non-small cell lung cancer whose response to radiotherapy plus ipilimumab could not be evaluated. Some clones in this sample may be carry-over from other donors' samples. The input for sequencing was peripheral blood, taken from a patient treated with radiotherapy plus ipilimumab. CDR3 protein: CASSLDWPEAFF. DNA for the CDR3: TGTGCCAGCAGCTTAGATTGGCCTGAAGCTTTCTTT.